One and the same sample provided the 17 T cell receptor beta chains below, sequenced in a study of blood T cell repertoires in COVID-19. Using immunoSEQ multiplex PCR, the repertoire was profiled, and TCRdb retains in-frame clones only, with some absent. The sample includes 410,000 or so clones, 75% to 90% seen only once; the top ten take about 1.6%. The material sequenced was peripheral blood. The receptors originated from a woman in her thirties or forties with COVID-19, enrolled during active disease.

As regards this clone: A junction end diverges from the germline sequence, so it may reflect a read error. Other DNA sequences within the sample encode an identical CDR3. J is TRBJ2-4 and V is TRBV5-1; the match to TRBD2 covers 14 bases. Germline V gives CDR1 SGHRS, CDR2 YFSETQ. This CDR3 is built from 18 residues. The CDR3 region is CASSLEGLAGVGKNIQYF. The CDR3 DNA reads TGCGCCAGCAGCTTGGAGGGACTAGCGGGAGTGGGCAAAAACATTCAGTACTTT.

This chain joins TRBV30 and TRBJ1-6, with a possible D match to TRBD1 (5 bases). This CDR3 region has 15 residues. CDR1 and CDR2 (germline): GTSNPN, SVGIG (reference sequence). V lost 3 bases and J 2 bases, leaving 11 bases between the germline ends. CDR3 nucleotide sequence: TGTGCCTGGAGCCAGGGACTGACCTATAATTCACCCCTCCACTTT. It is translated as CAWSQGLTYNSPLHF.

The gene calls are TRBV5-1 and TRBJ2-1; TRBD2 matches at 13 bases. Germline V CDR1 and CDR2: SGHRS, YFSETQ. The CDR3 is made up of 16 amino acids. V lost 4 bases and J lost 8; bases outside the gene matches: 9. The CDR3 coding sequence is TGCGCCAGCAGCCGGACTAGCGGGAGAGCGGGGGATGAGCAGTTCTTC. Residues: CASSRTSGRAGDEQFF.

J is TRBJ1-6 and V is TRBV3-1 (or the pseudogene TRBV3-2), with 7 bases lining up with TRBD1. This CDR3 spans 14 amino acids. V lost 11 bases to trimming and J lost 2 bases; unmatched junction nucleotides: 6. Germline V gives CDR1 LGHDT, CDR2 YNNKEL (reference sequence). The CDR3 coding sequence is TGTGCCGGTAGGGACAGTACCTATAATTCACCCCTCCACTTT. Amino acid sequence: CAGRDSTYNSPLHF.

This rearrangement joins TRBV28 to TRBJ2-1; D not certain. The CDR3 contains 17 residues. Per the germline V gene, CDR1 is MDHEN and CDR2 is SYDVKM. Trimming took off 4 bases at V and 1 base at J, with 17 bases between the two ends. The CDR3 loop reads CASSSNRVLASYNEQFF. In DNA, the CDR3 is TGTGCCAGCAGTTCGAACCGGGTCCTTGCTTCCTACAATGAGCAGTTCTTC.

The chain combines TRBV11-2 with TRBJ2-1; D gene ambiguous. Trimming removed 1 base from V and 2 bases from J, with 15 bases in between. This CDR3 is 17 amino acids long. Germline CDR1 SGHAT, CDR2 FQNNGV. As DNA, the CDR3 is TGTGCCAGCAGCTTAGCGTCAGGTTCCCAAACCTACAATGAGCAGTTCTTC. Translating gives CASSLASGSQTYNEQFF.

This rearrangement joins TRBV10-3 to TRBJ2-3; possible D gene TRBD2, 6 bases. The CDR3 covers 14 residues. Trimming cost V 10 bases and J 0 bases, with 14 bases left between them. The germline gives CDR1 ENHRY, CDR2 SYGVKD. The CDR3 loop is CATAGRSSTDTQYF. In nucleotides, the CDR3 is TGTGCCACCGCGGGGAGGTCGAGCACAGATACGCAGTATTTT.

The chain recombines TRBV19 with TRBJ1-2, with 7 nucleotides matching TRBD1. Germline trimming cut 5 bases from V and 4 bases from J; bases unmatched to any gene: 13. The CDR3 sequence is 16 residues long. The germline gives CDR1 LNHDA, CDR2 SQIVND (reference sequence). In DNA form, the CDR3 reads TGTGCCAGTAGTTCACGGTGGACAGGAAGTGGCTATGGCTACACCTTC. It encodes CASSSRWTGSGYGYTF.

The V and J genes are TRBV28 and TRBJ1-5; 7 bases fit TRBD1. The CDR3 contains 15 residues. Per the germline V gene, CDR1 is MDHEN and CDR2 is SYDVKM. V shed 5 bases and J 4 bases; nucleotides not matched to a gene: 8. The CDR3 spells CASSPADRKNQPQHF. The DNA for the CDR3 is TGTGCCAGCAGTCCGGCGGACAGGAAAAATCAGCCCCAGCATTTT.

J is TRBJ1-5 and V is TRBV27; 8 bases are a match to TRBD1. Germline loops: CDR1 MNHEY, CDR2 SMNVEV (reference sequence). V shed 5 bases, J shed 5 bases, and the junction held 8 bases outside the gene matches. This CDR3 has 15 amino acids. The chain's CDR3 is CASSPDRVVDQPQHF. CDR3 sequence (DNA): TGTGCCAGCAGTCCGGACAGGGTCGTCGATCAGCCCCAGCATTTT.

The rearrangement joins TRBV6-2 or TRBV6-3 to TRBJ1-1; D is perhaps TRBD1 (5 bases). The V end lost 2 bases, the J end lost 7 bases, and 17 bases lay between the germline ends. CDR1 is MNHEY, CDR2 SVGEGT, per germline. The CDR3 has 15 amino acids. In DNA form, the CDR3 reads TGTGCCAGCAGTTACCCCACAGGTCAAAGCGTTGAAGCTTTCTTT. It yields the protein CASSYPTGQSVEAFF.

This clone was observed a single time. The rearrangement uses TRBV28 and TRBJ1-2; D is ambiguous. The germline CDR1 and CDR2 sequences are MDHEN and SYDVKM. The CDR3 loop spans 10 amino acids. Trimming shortened V by 4 bases and J by 6 bases, and 3 bases separated the two germline ends. The CDR3 coding sequence is TGTGCCAGCAGTTCCGATGGCTACACCTTC. The encoded protein is CASSSDGYTF.

This chain links TRBV25-1 with TRBJ2-3; D uncertain. Germline CDR1 reads MGHDK; CDR2 reads SYGVNS. Trimming pared 4 bases from V and 10 bases from J, leaving 6 bases between. CDR3 length equals 10 residues. The CDR3 nucleotides read TGTGCCAGCAGTGGAGTAGCGCAGTATTTT. Encoded protein: CASSGVAQYF. Using reference TRBV25-1 and TRBJ2-3 for the parts outside the CDR3, the full variable domain is EADIYQTPRYLVIGTGKKITLECSQTMGHDKMYWYQQDPGMELHLIHYSYGVNSTEKGDLSSESTVSRIRTEHFPLTLESARPSHTSQYLCASSGVAQYFGPGTRLTVL.

V gene TRBV5-1 combines with J gene TRBJ1-5, with 8 bases matching TRBD1. Trimming cost V 4 bases and J 4 bases; bases outside gene matches: 7. CDR1 SGHRS and CDR2 YFSETQ come from the germline V gene. This CDR3 region has 15 residues. As DNA, the CDR3 is TGCGCCAGCAGCCCCCAGACAGGGGAAAATCAGCCCCAGCATTTT. Amino acids: CASSPQTGENQPQHF.

This chain joins TRBV16 and TRBJ2-2; 8 bases map to TRBD1. There are 16 residues in the CDR3. Germline V CDR1 and CDR2: KGHSY, FQNENV. The V segment lost 1 base and the J segment 3 bases; nucleotides outside the gene matches: 4. Here the CDR3 DNA reads TGTGCCAGCAGCCAATACCAGGGGGCGTACACCGGGGAGCTGTTTTTT. This codes for CASSQYQGAYTGELFF.

The chain couples TRBV6-5 to TRBJ2-1; no reliable D call. Germline-derived CDR1 and CDR2 are MNHEY and SVGAGI. This CDR3 is built from 14 residues. The ends were cut back, 0 bases at V and 9 bases at J, with 12 bases in the middle. In DNA form, the CDR3 reads TGTGCCAGCAGTTACTCCCACCCTCCGAGTGAGCAGTTCTTC. It specifies CASSYSHPPSEQFF.

The chain is built from TRBV6-5 and TRBJ1-5; D perhaps matches TRBD1 (5 bases). This CDR3 contains 15 residues. Germline V gene sequence: CDR1 MNHEY, CDR2 SVGAGI. Trimming removed 5 bases from V and 2 bases from J, with 13 bases in between. CDR3 sequence: CASSLRVHGNQPQHF. The CDR3 bases are TGTGCCAGCAGTCTCAGGGTCCACGGCAATCAGCCCCAGCATTTT.